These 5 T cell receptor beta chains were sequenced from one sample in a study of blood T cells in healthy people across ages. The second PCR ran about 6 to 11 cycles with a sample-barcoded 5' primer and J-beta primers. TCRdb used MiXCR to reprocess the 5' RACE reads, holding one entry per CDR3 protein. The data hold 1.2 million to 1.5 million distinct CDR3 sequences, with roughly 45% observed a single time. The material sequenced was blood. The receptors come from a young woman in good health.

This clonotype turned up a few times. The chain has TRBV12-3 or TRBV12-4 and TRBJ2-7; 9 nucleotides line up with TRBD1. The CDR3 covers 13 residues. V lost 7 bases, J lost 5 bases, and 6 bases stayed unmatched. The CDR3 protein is CASTLGTGNEQYF. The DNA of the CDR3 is TGTGCCAGCACCCTCGGGACAGGGAACGAGCAGTACTTC.

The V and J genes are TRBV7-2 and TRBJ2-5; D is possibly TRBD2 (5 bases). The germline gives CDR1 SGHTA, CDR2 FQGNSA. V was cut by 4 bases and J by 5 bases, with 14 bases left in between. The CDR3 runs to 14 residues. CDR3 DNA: TGTGCCAGCAGCTCTCTCGGGATCGGGGAGACCCAGTACTTC. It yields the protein CASSSLGIGETQYF.

CDR3 loop: CASRRGLAGEQYF. The CDR3 nucleotides read TGTGCCAGCAGGCGGGGACTAGCGGGCGAGCAGTACTTC. The chain is built from TRBV9 and TRBJ2-5, with 12 bases aligning to TRBD2. Near its end, the DNA agrees better with TRBJ2-7, so the J call may be wrong. Germline assignment: CDR1 SGDLS and CDR2 YYNGEE. The CDR3 runs to 13 residues.

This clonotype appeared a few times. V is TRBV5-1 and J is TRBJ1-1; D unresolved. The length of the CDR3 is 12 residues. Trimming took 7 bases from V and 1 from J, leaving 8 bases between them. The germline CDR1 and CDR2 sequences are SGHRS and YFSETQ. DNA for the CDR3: TGCGCCAGCGCCGGGAAGAACACTGAAGCTTTCTTT. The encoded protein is CASAGKNTEAFF.

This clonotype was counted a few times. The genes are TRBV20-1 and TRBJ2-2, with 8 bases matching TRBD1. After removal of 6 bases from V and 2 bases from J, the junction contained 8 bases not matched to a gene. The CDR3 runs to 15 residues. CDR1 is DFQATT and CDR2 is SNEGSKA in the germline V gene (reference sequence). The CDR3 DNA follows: TGCAGTGCCCCTAGAGCAGGGGGCAACACCGGGGAGCTGTTTTTT. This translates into CSAPRAGGNTGELFF.